This T cell receptor beta chain was retrieved from a study of neurological immune-mediated disorders. Points from the study as a whole: No CDR3 amino acid sequences were shared by expanded clones across subjects, suggesting private repertoires in all groups.

TCRdb re-derived calls from the 5' RACE reads in MiXCR, one entry per CDR3 protein. The sample holds tens of thousands of distinct CDR3 sequences, around 13% seen once. This clonotype was seen repeatedly, ten times or more. Its antigen is not known. Indicated time point: longitudinal time-point 2. A total of 2 million PBMCs stored at -80 degrees C provided the unsorted libraries. The source of this sequence is a female donor with HTLV-1-associated myelopathy (HAM/TSP). Material: PBMCs.

As DNA, the CDR3 is TGTGCCAGCCTTGCCGGAGGCCACTGGAGAGATACGCAGTATTTT. Its translation: CASLAGGHWRDTQYF. The V gene is TRBV7-2, the J gene TRBJ2-3; a weak D match, TRBD2 (5 bases). CDR3 length: 15 amino acids. Germline CDR1 and CDR2: SGHTA and FQGNSA. Trimming left V 8 bases short and J 5 bases short, with 20 bases between.